These T cell receptor beta chains were read from a single sample in a study of shared clonotypes between healthy human individuals. Generated by immunoSEQ multiplex PCR, the TCRdb table keeps only in-frame clones and is missing some. The sample holds about 2.1 million clones, about 94% seen once. Source material: naive CD8+ T cells from PBMCs. The source is a man younger than 35 in good health. Some clones in this sample may be carry-over from other donors' samples. Both conserved end residues are part of each CDR3. The D gene is left open where the match is weak. Only some rows state a clone size, as once, few, many or a class for expanded clones.

d_call clone_size j_call v_call cdr3_nt cdr3_aa
TRBD2 NA TRBJ2-3 TRBV5-4 TGTGCCAGCAGCTTGGCCACCCTAGCGGGGGTCAGAGATACGCAGTATTTT CASSLATLAGVRDTQYF
NA NA TRBJ1-1 TRBV6-6 TGTGCCAGCAGTTACTCCGCAGGTGAAGCTTTCTTT CASSYSAGEAFF
NA once TRBJ2-3 TRBV28 TGTGCCAGCACCCGGACCGCGCGCACCGCAGATACGCAGTATTTT CASTRTARTADTQYF
TRBD2 NA TRBJ2-7 TRBV28 TGTGCCAGCAGGGCTAGCGGAGCCTACGAGCAGTACTTC CASRASGAYEQYF
NA NA TRBJ2-7 TRBV28 TGTGCCAGCAGTCCTCGGGAGTTTTCCGGTGAGCAGTACTTC CASSPREFSGEQYF
NA once TRBJ1-2 TRBV5-8 TGTGCCAGCAGAGTGGTGGGGAACTATGGCTACACCTTC CASRVVGNYGYTF
TRBD1 NA TRBJ1-1 TRBV9 TGTGCCAGCAGCGCCCCGACAGGGGAGAACACTGAAGCTTTCTTT CASSAPTGENTEAFF
TRBD2 NA TRBJ2-1 TRBV7-8 TGTGCCAGCAGCTTCCCGGGACTAGCGGGAGGGTACAATGAGCAGTTCTTC CASSFPGLAGGYNEQFF
NA few TRBJ1-5 TRBV5-6 TGTGCCAGCAACACGGGATTGGGACAGCCCCAGCATTTT CASNTGLGQPQHF
NA NA TRBJ2-7 TRBV4-2 TGTGCCAGCAGCCCTCCCACACCATACGAGCAGTACTTC CASSPPTPYEQYF
NA once TRBJ2-1 TRBV7-9 TGTGCCAGCAGCTTAAATCCGGGGCGGCTCGAGGACAATGAGCAGTTCTTC CASSLNPGRLEDNEQFF
TRBD1 NA TRBJ1-3 TRBV7-6 TGTGCCAGCAGCCCAGACAGGGGGACTGGAAACACCATATATTTT CASSPDRGTGNTIYF
TRBD1 NA TRBJ2-1 TRBV6-1 TGTGCCAGCAAGAAACAGGGGATCGGGTACAATGAGCAGTTCTTC CASKKQGIGYNEQFF
TRBD1 NA TRBJ2-1 TRBV6-5 TGTGCCAGCAGTACGGGACAGGGCAATGAGCAGTTCTTC CASSTGQGNEQFF
NA NA TRBJ2-7 TRBV27 TGTGCCAGCAGCGGGATTGGTTTGGAGCAGTACTTC CASSGIGLEQYF
NA NA TRBJ2-1 TRBV7-9 TGTGCCAGCAGCTTGGGACCGGCGGGCGATGAGCAGTTCTTC CASSLGPAGDEQFF
NA NA TRBJ2-5 TRBV7-8 TGTGCCAGCAGCTTTGGGGGCCCGGAGACCCAGTACTTC CASSFGGPETQYF
NA NA TRBJ2-7 TRBV4-1 TGCGCCAGCAGCTGGGAAGGAGTAACTTACGAGCAGTACTTC CASSWEGVTYEQYF
TRBD2 once TRBJ2-7 TRBV7-9 TGTGCCAGCAGACCACTAGCGGGTGCCACGCCCCTCGAGCAGTACTTC CASRPLAGATPLEQYF
NA NA TRBJ2-7 TRBV10-3 TGTGCCAGCGGACAAACCTACGAGCAGTACTTC CASGQTYEQYF
NA once TRBJ1-2 TRBV6-1 TGTGCCAGCAGTGAACGTGGGGAACGGGGCTACACCTTC CASSERGERGYTF
NA NA TRBJ2-2 TRBV5-1 TGCGCCAGCAGTGGGCCGGCCAACACCGGGGAGCTGTTTTTT CASSGPANTGELFF
TRBD2 NA TRBJ2-1 TRBV28 TGTGCCAGCGCCACTAGCGTCTACAATGAGCAGTTCTTC CASATSVYNEQFF
NA NA TRBJ1-5 TRBV28 TGTGCCAGCAGCTCTGGCCCTACCAATAGCAATCAGCCCCAGCATTTT CASSSGPTNSNQPQHF
NA NA TRBJ2-1 TRBV15 TGTGCCACCAGCAGAGACAGACCGACTTCTATGTTTAATGAGCAGTTCTTC CATSRDRPTSMFNEQFF
NA NA TRBJ1-1 TRBV11-2 TGTGCCAGCAGCTTAGATAGGGTGGGGGAAGCTTTCTTT CASSLDRVGEAFF
TRBD2 once TRBJ2-1 TRBV9 TGTGCCAGCAGCCCCCGTCCGGGACTAGGAACCTACAATGAGCAGTTCTTC CASSPRPGLGTYNEQFF
NA NA TRBJ2-5 TRBV7-9 TGTGCCAGCAGCTCCCCTTTAGGCCAGTACTTC CASSSPLGQYF
TRBD2 NA TRBJ2-1 TRBV27 TGTGCCAGCAGTTTACGGGGACTAGCGGGGCCTGGGGAGCAGTTCTTC CASSLRGLAGPGEQFF
TRBD2 NA TRBJ2-1 TRBV28 TGTGCCAGCAGTTACTCTCTACGGACTAGCAATGAGCAGTTCTTC CASSYSLRTSNEQFF
NA NA TRBJ1-1 TRBV7-9 TGTGCCAGCAGCCACAGGGAGGGCACTGAAGCTTTCTTT CASSHREGTEAFF
TRBD1 NA TRBJ1-1 TRBV28 TGTGCCAGCAGAATACAGGGGCTCTGGGCTGAAGCTTTCTTT CASRIQGLWAEAFF
NA NA TRBJ2-7 TRBV27 TGTGCCAGCAGTTTTGGGCGCGAGCAGTACTTC CASSFGREQYF
TRBD2 NA TRBJ2-7 TRBV6-4 TGTGCCAGCACGGCTAGCGGGAGCCACGAGCAGTACTTC CASTASGSHEQYF
TRBD1 NA TRBJ2-7 TRBV5-6 TGTGCCAGCAGCTGGGGACAGGATTACGAGCAGTACTTC CASSWGQDYEQYF
TRBD1 NA TRBJ1-2 TRBV9 TGTGCCAGCAGCGCAGGGGACAGTAACTATGGCTACACCTTC CASSAGDSNYGYTF
NA NA TRBJ2-1 TRBV7-3 TGTGCCAGCAGCTTACCCCAACAGGGCTCCTACAATGAGCAGTTCTTC CASSLPQQGSYNEQFF
NA NA TRBJ1-2 TRBV27 TGTGCCAGCAGTTTAGTCGGAGGGAGAGCCTATGGCTACACCTTC CASSLVGGRAYGYTF
NA NA TRBJ1-5 TRBV27 TGTGCCAGCAGTCCATCAGGGTTAGGTCAGCCCCAGCATTTT CASSPSGLGQPQHF
TRBD1 once TRBJ2-3 TRBV28 TGTGCCAGCAGTTTTCGGGGACAGGTTGCGTCAGATACGCAGTATTTT CASSFRGQVASDTQYF
NA NA TRBJ1-5 TRBV9 TGTGCCAGCAGCGTAGGCTGGGGTATTAATCAGCCCCAGCATTTT CASSVGWGINQPQHF
NA NA TRBJ2-1 TRBV11-2 TGTGCCAGCAGCTTCGGGGCGAGGAATGAGCAGTTCTTC CASSFGARNEQFF